This is a list of T cell receptor beta chains from one sample in a study of blood T cell repertoires in COVID-19. Using immunoSEQ multiplex PCR, the repertoire was profiled, and TCRdb retains in-frame clones only, with some absent. This sample has about 150,000 clones; around 87% occur once, and the top ten carry around 15%. Sequenced sample: peripheral blood. The receptors were gathered from a man aged 18-30 years with COVID-19, enrolled during active disease. CDR3s include the opening cysteine and the closing phenylalanine or tryptophan. The D gene is left open where the match is weak. Size tells how often a clone was seen (once, few, many) or the class of an expanded clone, and some rows leave it out.

>TRBJ2-3|once|TRBD2|TRBV19
CASTASSGPTDTQYF
TGTGCCAGTACTGCGTCTAGCGGGCCCACAGATACGCAGTATTTT
>TRBJ2-7|NA|NA|TRBV6-6
CASTPPSRYEQYF
TGTGCCAGCACCCCCCCTTCCCGGTACGAGCAGTACTTC
>TRBJ2-3|NA|NA|TRBV11-3
CASSPNGAGLTDTQYF
TGTGCCAGCAGCCCGAATGGTGCGGGGCTCACAGATACGCAGTATTTT
>TRBJ1-1|once|NA|TRBV19
CASSIEQGKNTEAFF
TGTGCCAGTAGTATCGAACAGGGAAAGAACACTGAAGCTTTCTTT
>TRBJ2-2|NA|NA|TRBV28
CASSFFQVTPNTGELFF
TGTGCCAGCAGTTTTTTCCAGGTGACACCGAACACCGGGGAGCTGTTTTTT
>TRBJ1-6|NA|NA|TRBV9
CASSEGIGQGNSPLHF
TGTGCCAGCAGCGAGGGGATAGGGCAAGGAAATTCACCCCTCCACTTT
>TRBJ2-1|NA|NA|TRBV27
CASSLWTRSSYNEQFF
TGTGCCAGCAGTTTATGGACAAGGAGCTCCTACAATGAGCAGTTCTTC
>TRBJ2-5|many|NA|TRBV7-9
CASSPRTAQDWTQYF
TGTGCCAGCAGCCCTAGGACAGCGCAGGATTGGACCCAGTACTTC
>TRBJ1-5|NA|NA|TRBV10-2
CASSAGINQPQHF
TGCGCCAGCAGTGCAGGGATAAATCAGCCCCAGCATTTT
>TRBJ2-1|NA|TRBD2|TRBV24-1
CATGTGGSYNEQFF
TGTGCCACCGGGACGGGAGGCTCCTACAATGAGCAGTTCTTC
>TRBJ2-5|few|NA|TRBV15
CATSRELLHGETQYF
TGTGCCACCAGCAGAGAGCTCCTCCACGGAGAGACCCAGTACTTC
>TRBJ2-5|NA|NA|TRBV24-1
CATSDTRGSGLQETQYF
TGTGCCACCAGTGATACCCGGGGTAGCGGTCTCCAAGAGACCCAGTACTTC
>TRBJ2-7|NA|NA|TRBV25-1
CASNPPGSSYEQYF
TGTGCCAGCAATCCCCCCGGGAGCTCCTACGAGCAGTACTTC
>TRBJ2-1|NA|NA|TRBV6-2/TRBV6-3
CASSYRVEGEQFF
TGTGCCAGCAGTTACCGGGTCGAAGGCGAGCAGTTCTTC
>TRBJ2-2|NA|TRBD1|TRBV2
CASNWDSNTGELFF
TGTGCCAGCAACTGGGACAGCAACACCGGGGAGCTGTTTTTT
>TRBJ2-1|NA|NA|TRBV19
CASSGRVTYNEQFF
TGTGCCAGTAGTGGTCGGGTTACCTACAATGAGCAGTTCTTC
>TRBJ2-5|NA|TRBD1|TRBV7-7
CASSLGLQGARETQYF
TGTGCTAGCAGCTTAGGGTTACAGGGGGCGCGGGAGACCCAGTACTTC
>TRBJ2-3|once|NA|TRBV12-3/TRBV12-4
CASSPTGTDTQYF
TGTGCCAGCAGTCCCACTGGCACAGATACGCAGTATTTT
>TRBJ1-1|NA|TRBD1|TRBV10-3
CAISGGDRGTEAFF
TGTGCCATCAGTGGTGGGGACAGGGGTACTGAAGCTTTCTTT
>TRBJ2-7|NA|TRBD1|TRBV4-1
CASSQGIQGASYEQYF
TGCGCCAGCAGCCAGGGTATACAGGGGGCTAGCTACGAGCAGTACTTC
>TRBJ2-6|NA|NA|TRBV19
CASSTSPGANVLTF
TGTGCCAGTAGTACCTCCCCTGGGGCCAACGTCCTGACTTTC
>TRBJ2-7|NA|NA|TRBV28
CFEAARVSLHEQYF
TGTTTTGAAGCAGCCCGGGTCAGCCTCCACGAGCAGTACTTC
>TRBJ1-1|NA|NA|TRBV12-3/TRBV12-4
CASSLTGNTEAFF
TGTGCCAGCAGTTTGACAGGGAACACTGAAGCTTTCTTT
>TRBJ2-1|NA|NA|TRBV7-9
CASGQPPYNEQFF
TGTGCCAGCGGACAGCCCCCCTACAATGAGCAGTTCTTC
>TRBJ2-7|few|NA|TRBV6-5
CASLPRARSYEQYF
TGTGCCAGCCTTCCGAGGGCGAGGTCCTACGAGCAGTACTTC
>TRBJ1-2|once|TRBD1|TRBV27
CASSSLDRGGYGYTF
TGTGCCAGCAGCTCCCTGGACAGGGGTGGCTATGGCTACACCTTC